This is a list of T cell receptor beta chains from one sample in a study of blood T cell repertoires in COVID-19. TCRdb keeps only in-frame clones here, not all; method: immunoSEQ multiplex PCR. Among about 320,000 clones listed, 85% to 90% were seen once. Sequences were obtained from PBMCs or T cells enriched from blood (not recorded which). The receptors stem from a woman aged 18-30 years who had recovered from COVID-19. Both conserved end residues are part of each CDR3. Each record gives: clone size, V gene, J gene, D gene, CDR3 DNA, CDR3 protein. D genes are given only for firm matches. For some rows the clone size is stated as once, few or many, or as a class when expanded; others skip it.

once	TRBV28	TRBJ1-1	.	TGTGCCAGCGAGAACATGCGGACTGAAGCTTTCTTT	CASENMRTEAFF
many	TRBV12-3/TRBV12-4	TRBJ1-1	.	TGTGCCAGCAGTTTAGGGCCGAACACTGAAGCTTTCTTT	CASSLGPNTEAFF
once	TRBV11-2	TRBJ1-1	.	TGTGCCAGCAGCTTAGTGAGGAACACTGAAGCTTTCTTT	CASSLVRNTEAFF
.	TRBV5-1	TRBJ2-5	TRBD1	TGCGCCAGCAGCACCGCACAGGGGAAGGGGGAGACCCAGTACTTC	CASSTAQGKGETQYF
once	TRBV4-1	TRBJ2-5	TRBD1	TGCGCCAGCAGCCAAGTGTGGTCAGGGGGCGAAGAGACCCAGTACTTC	CASSQVWSGGEETQYF
few	TRBV28	TRBJ2-1	.	TGTGCCAGCGCGACTGGAAGCTCCTACAATGAGCAGTTCTTC	CASATGSSYNEQFF
.	TRBV6-5	TRBJ2-5	.	TGTGCCTCCCACCCAGCTAGCTGGTTCGGGGAGACCCAGTACTTC	CASHPASWFGETQYF
.	TRBV5-1	TRBJ1-1	TRBD1	TGCGCCAGCAACATGAAGGGGACAGATGACACTGAAGCTTTCTTT	CASNMKGTDDTEAFF
few	TRBV18	TRBJ1-5	TRBD1	TGTGCCAGCTCACCCGGGACAGACGATTATAGCAATCAGCCCCAGCATTTT	CASSPGTDDYSNQPQHF
.	TRBV28	TRBJ1-2	.	TGTGCCAGCAGTCCCCCCATGGGGGCGAGGGCTAACTATGGCTACACCTTC	CASSPPMGARANYGYTF
.	TRBV6-2/TRBV6-3	TRBJ2-3	TRBD2	TGTGCCAGCAGCGCCGGGACTAGTTCCGATACGCAGTATTTT	CASSAGTSSDTQYF
.	TRBV19	TRBJ1-2	.	TGTGCCAGTAGTATGAGACAGTCTAACTATGGCTACACCTTC	CASSMRQSNYGYTF
.	TRBV9	TRBJ1-4	.	TGTGCCAGCAGCGTATCCAGGGCTGGGGAAAAACTGTTTTTT	CASSVSRAGEKLFF
.	TRBV5-1	TRBJ1-1	.	TGCGCCAGCAGCCTGCAGGGGTTGACGGACACTGAAGCTTTCTTT	CASSLQGLTDTEAFF
.	TRBV10-1	TRBJ1-1	.	TGCGCCAGCAGCTCGGGGGGGACGGAAGAAGCTTTCTTT	CASSSGGTEEAFF
.	TRBV5-1	TRBJ2-1	TRBD2	TGCGCCAGCAGCCCCTCAGCGGGAGCGAATAATGAGCAGTTCTTC	CASSPSAGANNEQFF
.	TRBV19	TRBJ1-2	.	TGTGCCAGTACTGCGGCGGTTAACTATTATGGCTACACCTTC	CASTAAVNYYGYTF
.	TRBV9	TRBJ1-6	.	TGTGCCAGCAGCGTAGAGGGGGACTATAATTCACCCCTCCACTTT	CASSVEGDYNSPLHF
.	TRBV6-5	TRBJ1-3	.	TGTGCCAGCAGTTACTCAACAGGGTCGTCAGGAAACACCATATATTTT	CASSYSTGSSGNTIYF
.	TRBV19	TRBJ2-3	TRBD2	TGTGCCAGTAGTATGGTTAGCGGGGGCACAGATACGCAGTATTTT	CASSMVSGGTDTQYF
.	TRBV6-5	TRBJ2-7	TRBD1	TGTGCCAGTCGGGACAGGCAAGGGGCCTACGAGCAGTACTTC	CASRDRQGAYEQYF
.	TRBV28	TRBJ1-2	.	TGTGCCAGCAATGCCCGGGGGGATGGCTACACCTTC	CASNARGDGYTF
.	TRBV6-1	TRBJ1-5	TRBD1	TGTGCCAGCAGTGACCAGACAGGGCTTGGCAATCAGCCCCAGCATTTT	CASSDQTGLGNQPQHF
.	TRBV30	TRBJ1-5	.	TGTGCCTGGAGTCCGCAAGGACTGAATCTGTATAGCAATCAGCCCCAGCATTTT	CAWSPQGLNLYSNQPQHF
.	TRBV12-3/TRBV12-4	TRBJ1-1	TRBD1	TGTGCCAGCATCCCACAGGGGGGGGCTGAAGCTTTCTTT	CASIPQGGAEAFF
.	TRBV7-9	TRBJ2-7	.	TGTGCCAGCAGCCAACAGGGTTACGAGCAGTACTTC	CASSQQGYEQYF
.	TRBV19	TRBJ2-5	TRBD2	TGTGCCAGTAGTACCCAAGCGGGGGGGCAAGAGACCCAGTACTTC	CASSTQAGGQETQYF
once	TRBV5-6	TRBJ2-1	.	TGTGCCAGCAGCTTCGGTACCGCGCGGTTCTTC	CASSFGTARFF
.	TRBV27	TRBJ2-7	TRBD2	TGTGCCAGCAGTTCGACCAGTAGCGGGAGCTCCTACGAGCAGTACTTC	CASSSTSSGSSYEQYF
.	TRBV12-5	TRBJ2-5	TRBD1	TGTGCTAGTGGGACGACAGGGAATCAAGAGACCCAGTACTTC	CASGTTGNQETQYF
.	TRBV7-9	TRBJ1-3	.	TGTGCCAGCAACCACGGTGGCCAGGCGGATTTGGCGGGCACCATATATTTT	CASNHGGQADLAGTIYF
.	TRBV2	TRBJ1-5	.	TGTGCCAGCTCAATAAATGGAGAAGCCCAGCATTTT	CASSINGEAQHF
.	TRBV10-1	TRBJ2-7	.	TGCGCCAGCAGTGAGTCAGGGTTTGGGGGGGCAGGAGAGCAGTACTTC	CASSESGFGGAGEQYF
.	TRBV7-8	TRBJ2-3	TRBD2	TGTGCCAGCAGCTCGAGAGGACTAGCGGGGCCTAGCACAGATACGCAGTATTTT	CASSSRGLAGPSTDTQYF
.	TRBV7-2	TRBJ1-5	TRBD1	TGTGCCAGCAGCTTAGCGGGGACAGGATTTCAGCCCCAGCATTTT	CASSLAGTGFQPQHF
.	TRBV30	TRBJ1-5	.	TGTGCCTGGAGTGTGGGAGGGACTCAGCCCCAGCATTTT	CAWSVGGTQPQHF
.	TRBV7-9	TRBJ1-1	.	TGTGCCAGCAGCCCCAGGTCGTTGAACACTGAAGCTTTCTTT	CASSPRSLNTEAFF
once	TRBV28	TRBJ1-1	TRBD1	TGTGCCAGCAGTACCCCGGGACAGGGGAACACTGAAGCTTTCTTT	CASSTPGQGNTEAFF
.	TRBV6-5	TRBJ1-1	.	TGTGCCAGCAGGGACGGCGCGGGCGAAGCTTTCTTT	CASRDGAGEAFF
.	TRBV4-1	TRBJ2-1	.	TGCGCCAGCAGCCAAGTGAGCAGCGGAGCTCTATCCAATGAGCAGTTCTTC	CASSQVSSGALSNEQFF
few	TRBV19	TRBJ1-2	TRBD1	TGTGCCAGTAGTATTAGGGACAGGGCAGAGTATGGCTACACCTTC	CASSIRDRAEYGYTF
once	TRBV4-2	TRBJ1-2	TRBD1	TGTGCCAGCAGCCAAGGAACAGGGGCAGCTTACTATGGCTACACCTTC	CASSQGTGAAYYGYTF
.	TRBV5-1	TRBJ2-1	TRBD2	TGCGCCAGCAGCAGGACTAGCGGGAGTTCAAATGAGCAGTTCTTC	CASSRTSGSSNEQFF
.	TRBV6-5	TRBJ1-3	.	TGTGCCAGCAGTCGGACAAACTCTGGAAACACCATATATTTT	CASSRTNSGNTIYF
once	TRBV18	TRBJ1-2	TRBD1	TGTGCCAGCTCACCAGAGGGACAGCTCTATGGCTACACCTTC	CASSPEGQLYGYTF